A single sample gave rise to the 30 T cell receptor beta chains below, sequenced in a study of identical twins. MiXCR, applied by TCRdb to the 5' RACE reads, yields one record per CDR3 protein. There are about 150,000 distinct CDR3 sequences in the sample; roughly 3.3% occur only once, and 7.5% to 8.5% lies in the top ten. Material for sequencing was memory T cells sorted from blood. Receptors were obtained from a man aged 18 to 30 in good health.

This clonotype appeared many times. The V and J genes are TRBV7-2 and TRBJ2-1; 7 nucleotides match TRBD2. V gave up 5 bases and J gave up 9 bases; unmatched junction bases: 7. Germline values: CDR1 SGHTA, CDR2 FQGNSA. This CDR3 region has 13 residues. The CDR3 spells CASSHGLVIEQFF. The CDR3 DNA is TGTGCCAGCAGCCATGGACTAGTCATTGAGCAGTTCTTC. Supplemented by reference TRBV7-2 and TRBJ2-1, the full variable domain reads GAGVSQSPSNKVTEKGKDVELRCDPISGHTALYWYRQSLGQGLEFLIYFQGNSAPDKSGLPSDRFSAERTGGSVSTLTIQRTQQEDSAVYLCASSHGLVIEQFFGPGTRLTVL.

This clonotype was detected many times. The chain has TRBV7-8 and TRBJ2-3, with D perhaps being TRBD1 or TRBD2 (6 bases each). CDR3 length: 17 amino acids. Germline V gene data show CDR1 as SGHVS and CDR2 as FQNEAQ. Deletions cut 6 bases from V and 1 base from J, with 20 bases between. The DNA of the CDR3 is TGTGCCAGCAGACAAGGCCGAAGGGGGGATCGCACAGATACGCAGTATTTT. Translating gives CASRQGRRGDRTDTQYF.

This clonotype appeared many times. This chain uses TRBV2 with TRBJ2-7; TRBD2 matches at 7 bases. The CDR3 covers 17 residues. Germline CDR1 and CDR2: SNHLY and FYNNEI. V dropped 6 bases and J dropped 5; count of bases not matched to a gene: 19. CDR3 loop: CASSETPPRSGNHEQYF. CDR3 nucleotides: TGTGCCAGCAGCGAAACACCACCCCGCAGCGGGAACCACGAGCAGTACTTC.

This clonotype was recorded at least ten times. This chain uses TRBV7-9 with TRBJ2-2; tentatively, D is TRBD1 (5 bases). This CDR3 contains 13 residues. The germline CDR1 and CDR2 sequences are SEHNR and FQNEAQ (reference sequence). Trimming cost V 5 bases and J 6 bases, with 10 bases left between them. CDR3 in DNA: TGTGCCAGCAGCGTTCAGGGTCCCGGGGAGCTGTTTTTT. The encoded protein is CASSVQGPGELFF.

This clonotype has just a few counts. The chain recombines TRBV11-3 with TRBJ2-3, with D perhaps TRBD1 or TRBD2 (5 bases each). Germline assignment: CDR1 SGHNT and CDR2 YENEEA. V dropped 5 bases and J dropped 0 bases, with 12 bases sitting between them. This CDR3 spans 15 amino acids. CDR3 coding DNA: TGTGCCAGCAGCGACCCCAGGGAGAGCACAGATACGCAGTATTTT. Translated, it gives CASSDPRESTDTQYF.

This clonotype was recorded at least ten times. V is TRBV4-2 and J is TRBJ2-1; D unclear. Trimming cost V 0 bases and J 3 bases, with 9 bases left between them. CDR1 and CDR2 (germline): LGHNA, YNFKEQ. The CDR3 has 15 amino acids. CDR3 DNA: TGTGCCAGCAGCCAAGACGAATCTGGCTACAATGAGCAGTTCTTC. Translating it yields CASSQDESGYNEQFF.

The V call is TRBV5-8, the J call TRBJ2-2; 7 nucleotides agree with TRBD2. V gave up 4 bases and J gave up 1 base; unmatched junction bases: 10. The CDR3 length is 17 residues. Germline CDR1 is SGHTS and CDR2 is YDEGEE. The CDR3 DNA reads TGTGCCAGCAGCCAGGATTTCGGCGGGGGGAACACCGGGGAGCTGTTTTTT. It specifies CASSQDFGGGNTGELFF.

This clonotype was recorded many times. V and J are TRBV7-2 and TRBJ1-3, with D uncertain. CDR1 is SGHTA and CDR2 is FQGNSA in the germline V gene. This CDR3 has 16 amino acids. Trimming cost V 1 base and J 0 bases, with 10 bases left between them. In DNA form, the CDR3 reads TGTGCCAGCAGCTTAGACGGGTGGAACTCTGGAAACACCATATATTTT. It yields the protein CASSLDGWNSGNTIYF.

In this sample, this clonotype turned up many times. The chain employs TRBV5-1 and TRBJ2-1, with 9 bases lining up with TRBD1. With 0 bases clipped from V and 6 bases from J, the junction kept 10 bases outside the gene matches. The CDR3 totals 17 residues. Germline V gene data show CDR1 as SGHRS and CDR2 as YFSETQ. CDR3 in amino acids: CASSLVGTGPFRNEQFF. CDR3 bases: TGCGCCAGCAGCTTGGTTGGGACAGGGCCCTTCCGCAATGAGCAGTTCTTC.

This clonotype came up many times. This rearrangement joins TRBV7-2 to TRBJ2-1, with D uncertain. V shed 3 bases and J shed 6 bases, with 6 bases lying between them. Germline V lookup: CDR1 SGHTA, CDR2 FQGNSA. The CDR3 covers 12 residues. The CDR3, as DNA: TGTGCCAGCAGCTTCGGTCTCAATGAGCAGTTCTTC. This sequence encodes CASSFGLNEQFF.

This clonotype was detected ten times or more. The V and J genes are TRBV7-8 and TRBJ1-5; TRBD1 might be the D (6 bases). The CDR3 covers 15 residues. V lost 3 bases to trimming and J lost 4 bases, with 13 bases between them. The germline gives CDR1 SGHVS, CDR2 FQNEAQ. The CDR3 DNA is TGTGCCAGCAGCTTTGGGGGGCAAGGGAATCAGCCCCAGCATTTT. This sequence encodes CASSFGGQGNQPQHF. The full variable domain, with the rest looked up from reference TRBV7-8 and TRBJ1-5, is GAGVSQSPRYKVAKRGQDVALRCDPISGHVSLFWYQQALGQGPEFLTYFQNEAQLDKSGLPSDRFFAERPEGSVSTLKIQRTQQEDSAVYLCASSFGGQGNQPQHFGDGTRLSIL.

This clonotype was observed at least ten times. The rearrangement uses TRBV20-1 and TRBJ2-3; 7 bases map to TRBD2. Trimming cost V 2 bases and J 5 bases; bases outside gene matches: 10. Germline V gene sequence: CDR1 DFQATT, CDR2 SNEGSKA (reference sequence). The CDR3 consists of 15 residues. The CDR3 coding sequence is TGCAGTGCTAGATTGGTTGCGGGAGTCGGAGATACGCAGTATTTT. Residues: CSARLVAGVGDTQYF.

In its sample, this clonotype was seen many times. V and J are TRBV6-2 or TRBV6-3 and TRBJ2-7; D is unresolved. Trimming pared 2 bases from V and 13 bases from J, leaving 9 bases between. Germline CDR1 is MNHEY and CDR2 is SVGEGT. The CDR3 extends over 10 amino acids. The CDR3 bases are TGTGCCAGCAGTTACGGGTACCACTACTTC. This codes for CASSYGYHYF.

This clonotype was detected many times. This chain links TRBV20-1 with TRBJ2-1; no clear D. This CDR3 has 14 residues. V was pared by 4 bases and J by 3 bases, with 13 bases between. Germline CDR1 is DFQATT and CDR2 is SNEGSKA (reference sequence). CDR3 in DNA: TGCAGTGCTATTCGGCTGGGAAACTACAATGAGCAGTTCTTC. As protein: CSAIRLGNYNEQFF.

This clonotype was found many times. The chain carries TRBV28 and TRBJ2-7; 7 bases match TRBD2. After removal of 11 bases from V and 2 bases from J, the junction contained 6 bases not matched to a gene. The germline gives CDR1 MDHEN, CDR2 SYDVKM. There are 12 residues in the CDR3. DNA for the CDR3: TGTGCCTACGGGAGGAACGCCTACGAGCAGTACTTC. It is translated as CAYGRNAYEQYF.

This clonotype was found many times. The chain joins TRBV7-9 to TRBJ1-1; the match to TRBD1 covers 8 bases. Trimming at V came to 5 bases and at J to 1 base, leaving 6 bases not matched to a gene. Looked up from germline, CDR1 is SEHNR and CDR2 is FQNEAQ (reference sequence). The CDR3 length is 15 residues. As DNA, the CDR3 is TGTGCCAGCAGCCTCGACAGGGGCACGAACACTGAAGCTTTCTTT. Protein: CASSLDRGTNTEAFF.

In its sample, this clonotype was seen many times. V and J are TRBV13 and TRBJ2-2; weak D call: TRBD1 (5 bases). With 4 bases removed from V and 6 bases from J, the gap between germline ends came to 9 bases. Germline V lookup: CDR1 PRHDT, CDR2 FYEKMQ (reference sequence). The CDR3 length is 13 residues. The CDR3 DNA follows: TGTGCCAGCAGCTCAGGGTTAGCCGGGGAGCTGTTTTTT. This sequence encodes CASSSGLAGELFF.

This clonotype was counted many times. J is TRBJ1-5 and V is TRBV19, with D hard to call. V lost 5 bases and J 4 bases, leaving 12 bases between the germline ends. The CDR3 sequence is 14 residues long. Germline lookup yields CDR1 LNHDA and CDR2 SQIVND (reference sequence). CDR3 region: CASSPYLGNQPQHF. CDR3 coding DNA: TGTGCCAGTAGTCCCTATTTGGGGAATCAGCCCCAGCATTTT. The variable domain in full, completed from reference TRBV19 and TRBJ1-5, reads DGGITQSPKYLFRKEGQNVTLSCEQNLNHDAMYWYRQDPGQGLRLIYYSQIVNDFQKGDIAEGYSVSREKKESFPLTVTSAQKNPTAFYLCASSPYLGNQPQHFGDGTRLSIL.

This clonotype was recorded many times. The chain recombines TRBV3-1 with TRBJ2-1, with no clear D. Trimming stripped 0 bases from V and 10 bases from J, with 7 bases between. From germline, CDR1 is LGHDT and CDR2 YNNKEL (reference sequence). This CDR3 spans 12 amino acids. The CDR3 nucleotides are TGTGCCAGCAGCCAAGAATATGGGGAGCAGTTCTTC. This sequence encodes CASSQEYGEQFF.

This clonotype showed up many times. The CDR3 nucleotides are TGTGCCAGCAGCACCCGAACTAGGCCGACCTACAATGAGCAGTTCTTC. Translating it yields CASSTRTRPTYNEQFF. The V gene is TRBV11-2, the J gene TRBJ2-1; perhaps TRBD2 as D (5 bases). V lost 5 bases and J lost 2, with 16 bases in between. This CDR3 comprises 16 residues. The germline gives CDR1 SGHAT, CDR2 FQNNGV.

A few counts support this clonotype. V and J are TRBV4-1 and TRBJ2-1; D gene ambiguous. Trimming took off 7 bases at V and 8 bases at J, with 6 bases between the two ends. There are 10 residues in the CDR3. The germline CDR1 and CDR2 sequences are MGHRA and YSYEKL. The CDR3 protein is CASTEDEQFF. The CDR3 DNA reads TGCGCCAGCACCGAAGATGAGCAGTTCTTC.

This clonotype was recorded many times. V gene TRBV6-1 combines with J gene TRBJ2-5, with D perhaps TRBD1 (5 bases). CDR3 size: 13 residues. The V gene lost 7 bases and the J gene lost 5 bases, with 14 bases spanning the gap. Per the germline V gene, CDR1 is MNHNS and CDR2 is SASEGT. CDR3 sequence reads: CASTVRWGETQYF. In DNA, the CDR3 is TGTGCCAGCACGGTCAGGTGGGGCGAGACCCAGTACTTC.

This clonotype was recorded many times. The chain recombines TRBV2 with TRBJ2-7, with D perhaps matching TRBD1 (7 bases). The germline V and J ends were trimmed by 6 bases and 0 bases, with 12 bases remaining between them. There are 14 residues in the CDR3. From germline, CDR1 is SNHLY and CDR2 FYNNEI. The CDR3 reads CASRAGGSSYEQYV. The CDR3, as DNA: TGTGCCAGCAGGGCAGGGGGGTCCTCCTACGAGCAGTACGTC.

This clonotype was observed at least ten times. The chain is built from TRBV7-9 and TRBJ1-2; D remains ambiguous. Germline CDR1 SEHNR, CDR2 FQNEAQ (reference sequence). CDR3 size: 12 residues. Trimming left V 2 bases short and J 6 bases short, with 7 bases between. The CDR3 DNA sequence: TGTGCCAGCAGCTTAAAACCGGATGGCTACACCTTC. Translation gives CASSLKPDGYTF.

This clonotype was detected ten times or more. The V gene is TRBV11-2, the J gene TRBJ2-7, with TRBD1 matching 9 bases. Per the germline V gene, CDR1 is SGHAT and CDR2 is FQNNGV. J was trimmed by 2 bases and V by 3 bases; bases with no gene match: 2. The CDR3 runs to 14 residues. The CDR3 here is CASSFRQGAYEQYF. The CDR3 region has the DNA TGTGCCAGCAGCTTCAGACAGGGGGCCTACGAGCAGTACTTC.

This clonotype was seen at least ten times. V usage is TRBV20-1 and J usage is TRBJ2-7; D is unresolved. Between the trimmed V and J ends, which lost 4 bases and 2 bases, there was a span of 15 bases. In germline, CDR1 is DFQATT, CDR2 SNEGSKA (reference sequence). The CDR3 has 14 residues. The chain's CDR3 is CSAILPLSTYEQYF. The CDR3 DNA is TGCAGTGCTATTTTGCCCCTATCAACCTACGAGCAGTACTTC.

A note on this clonotype: Since a much larger clone is just one base distant, this may be a read error. This chain links TRBV7-9 with TRBJ2-5, with 9 bases fitting TRBD2. Germline V CDR1 and CDR2: SEHNR, FQNEAQ (reference sequence). This CDR3 comprises 14 residues. CDR3 residues: CASSLRTSEETQCF. The CDR3 bases are TGTGCCAGCAGCTTAAGGACTAGCGAAGAGACCCAGTGCTTC.

This clonotype showed up many times. CDR3 amino acids: CASRTEGETGELFF. The CDR3 DNA reads as TGCGCCAGCCGCACAGAGGGCGAAACCGGGGAGCTGTTTTTT. The chain has TRBV5-1 and TRBJ2-2; TRBD2 might be the D (5 bases). V lost 7 bases, J lost 5 bases, and 15 bases lay in between. Germline values: CDR1 SGHRS, CDR2 YFSETQ. This CDR3 region has 14 residues.

This clonotype was counted many times. The chain uses TRBV19 and TRBJ1-5, with TRBD1 identical over 7 bases. This CDR3 contains 14 residues. V shed 7 bases and J 2 bases; nucleotides not matched to a gene: 5. Per germline, CDR1 LNHDA and CDR2 SQIVND (reference sequence). In DNA, the CDR3 is TGTGCCAGTATGGAAGGGGGCGGCAATCAGCCCCAGCATTTT. It translates to CASMEGGGNQPQHF.

Ten or more counts support this clonotype. The chain uses TRBV7-8 and TRBJ1-2; 11 nucleotides agree with TRBD1. V was clipped by 5 bases and J by 9 bases; unmatched bases: 5. The CDR3 runs to 13 residues. Germline V gene sequence: CDR1 SGHVS, CDR2 FQNEAQ. CDR3 coding DNA: TGTGCCAGCAGCCCCGGACAGGGGGCGAGCTACACCTTC. Protein: CASSPGQGASYTF. Looking up the rest from reference TRBV7-8 and TRBJ1-2 gives the full variable domain: GAGVSQSPRYKVAKRGQDVALRCDPISGHVSLFWYQQALGQGPEFLTYFQNEAQLDKSGLPSDRFFAERPEGSVSTLKIQRTQQEDSAVYLCASSPGQGASYTFGSGTRLTVV.